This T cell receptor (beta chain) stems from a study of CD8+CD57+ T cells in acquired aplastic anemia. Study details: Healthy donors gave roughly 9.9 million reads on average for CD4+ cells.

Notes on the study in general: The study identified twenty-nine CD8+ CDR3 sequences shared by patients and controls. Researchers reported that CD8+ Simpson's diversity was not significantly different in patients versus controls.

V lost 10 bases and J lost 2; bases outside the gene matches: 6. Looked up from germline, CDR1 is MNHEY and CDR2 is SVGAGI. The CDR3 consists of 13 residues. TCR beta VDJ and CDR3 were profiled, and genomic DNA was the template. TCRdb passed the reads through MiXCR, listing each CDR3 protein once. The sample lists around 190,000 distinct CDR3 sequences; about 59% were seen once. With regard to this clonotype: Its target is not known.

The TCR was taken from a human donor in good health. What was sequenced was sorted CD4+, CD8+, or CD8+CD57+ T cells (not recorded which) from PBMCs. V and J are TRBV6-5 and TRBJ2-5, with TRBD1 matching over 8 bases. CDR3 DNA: TGTGCCACCGACAGGGGATCACAAGAGACCCAGTACTTC. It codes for CATDRGSQETQYF.